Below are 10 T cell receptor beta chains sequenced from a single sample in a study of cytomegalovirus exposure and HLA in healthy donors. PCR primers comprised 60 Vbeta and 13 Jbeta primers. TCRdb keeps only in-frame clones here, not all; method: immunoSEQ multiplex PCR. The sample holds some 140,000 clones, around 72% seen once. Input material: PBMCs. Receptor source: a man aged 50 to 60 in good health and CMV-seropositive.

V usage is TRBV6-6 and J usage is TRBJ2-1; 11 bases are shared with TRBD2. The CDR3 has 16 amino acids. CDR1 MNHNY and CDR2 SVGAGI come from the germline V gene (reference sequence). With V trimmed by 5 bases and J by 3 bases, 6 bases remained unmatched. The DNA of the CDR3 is TGTGCCAGCAGTCTCCAGGGACTAGCGGTCTACAATGAGCAGTTCTTC. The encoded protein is CASSLQGLAVYNEQFF.

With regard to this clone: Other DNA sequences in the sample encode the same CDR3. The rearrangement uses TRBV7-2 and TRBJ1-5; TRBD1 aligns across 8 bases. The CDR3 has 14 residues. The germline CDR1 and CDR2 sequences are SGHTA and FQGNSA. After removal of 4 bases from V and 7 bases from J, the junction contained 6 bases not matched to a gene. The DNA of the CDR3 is TGTGCCAGCAGCTCTACAGGGGGTGGACAGCCCCAGCATTTT. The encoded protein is CASSSTGGGQPQHF.

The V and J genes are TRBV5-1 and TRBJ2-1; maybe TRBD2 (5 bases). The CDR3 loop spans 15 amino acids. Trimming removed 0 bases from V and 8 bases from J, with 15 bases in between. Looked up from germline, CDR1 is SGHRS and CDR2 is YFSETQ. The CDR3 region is CASSLGGSAVDEQFF. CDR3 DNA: TGCGCCAGCAGCTTGGGAGGGTCGGCAGTGGATGAGCAGTTCTTC.

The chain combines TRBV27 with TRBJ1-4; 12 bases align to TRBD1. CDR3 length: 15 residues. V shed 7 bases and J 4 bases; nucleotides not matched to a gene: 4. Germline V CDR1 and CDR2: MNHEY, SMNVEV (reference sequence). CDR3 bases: TGTGCCAGCACCGGGACAGGGGGCGGTAATGAAAAACTGTTTTTT. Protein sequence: CASTGTGGGNEKLFF.

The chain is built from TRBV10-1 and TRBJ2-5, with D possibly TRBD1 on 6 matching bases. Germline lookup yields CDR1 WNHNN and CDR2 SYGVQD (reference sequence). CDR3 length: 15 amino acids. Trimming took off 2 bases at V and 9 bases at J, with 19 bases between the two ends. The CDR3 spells CASSERIGTINAQYF. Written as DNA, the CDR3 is TGCGCCAGCAGTGAGCGCATCGGGACAATTAATGCCCAGTACTTC.

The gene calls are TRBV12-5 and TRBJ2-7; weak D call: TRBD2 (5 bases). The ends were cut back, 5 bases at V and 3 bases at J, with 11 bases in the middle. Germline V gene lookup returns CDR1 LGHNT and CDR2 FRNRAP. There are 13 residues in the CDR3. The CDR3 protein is CASGPPGFYEQYF. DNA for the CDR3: TGTGCTAGTGGTCCCCCGGGGTTCTACGAGCAGTACTTC.

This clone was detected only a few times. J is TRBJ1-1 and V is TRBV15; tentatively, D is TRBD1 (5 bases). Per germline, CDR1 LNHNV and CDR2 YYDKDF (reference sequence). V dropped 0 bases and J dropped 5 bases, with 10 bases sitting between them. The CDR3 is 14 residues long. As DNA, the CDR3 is TGTGCCACCAGCAGAGATCAGGGAGGGACTGAAGCTTTCTTT. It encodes CATSRDQGGTEAFF.

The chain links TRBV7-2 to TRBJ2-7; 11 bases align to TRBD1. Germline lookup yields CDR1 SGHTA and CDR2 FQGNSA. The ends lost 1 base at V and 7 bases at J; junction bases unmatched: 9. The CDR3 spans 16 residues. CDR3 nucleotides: TGTGCCAGCAGCTTAGGTGGGACAGGGGGGACTAGGGAGCAGTACTTC. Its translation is CASSLGGTGGTREQYF. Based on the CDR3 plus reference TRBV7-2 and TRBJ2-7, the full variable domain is GAGVSQSPSNKVTEKGKDVELRCDPISGHTALYWYRQSLGQGLEFLIYFQGNSAPDKSGLPSDRFSAERTGGSVSTLTIQRTQQEDSAVYLCASSLGGTGGTREQYFGPGTRLTVT.

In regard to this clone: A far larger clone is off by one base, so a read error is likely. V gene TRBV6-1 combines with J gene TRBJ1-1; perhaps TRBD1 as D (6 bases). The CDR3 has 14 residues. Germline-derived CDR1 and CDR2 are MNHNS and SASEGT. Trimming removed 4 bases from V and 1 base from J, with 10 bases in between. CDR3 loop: CASSAKQGNTEAFF. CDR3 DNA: TGTGCCAGCAGTGCGAAACAGGGGAACACTGAAGCTTTCTTT.

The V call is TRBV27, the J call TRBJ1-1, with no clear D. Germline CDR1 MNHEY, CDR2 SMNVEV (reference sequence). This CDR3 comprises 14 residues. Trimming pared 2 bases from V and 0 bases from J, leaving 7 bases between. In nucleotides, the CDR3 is TGTGCCAGCAGTTTAGCAGGATTGAACACTGAAGCTTTCTTT. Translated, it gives CASSLAGLNTEAFF.